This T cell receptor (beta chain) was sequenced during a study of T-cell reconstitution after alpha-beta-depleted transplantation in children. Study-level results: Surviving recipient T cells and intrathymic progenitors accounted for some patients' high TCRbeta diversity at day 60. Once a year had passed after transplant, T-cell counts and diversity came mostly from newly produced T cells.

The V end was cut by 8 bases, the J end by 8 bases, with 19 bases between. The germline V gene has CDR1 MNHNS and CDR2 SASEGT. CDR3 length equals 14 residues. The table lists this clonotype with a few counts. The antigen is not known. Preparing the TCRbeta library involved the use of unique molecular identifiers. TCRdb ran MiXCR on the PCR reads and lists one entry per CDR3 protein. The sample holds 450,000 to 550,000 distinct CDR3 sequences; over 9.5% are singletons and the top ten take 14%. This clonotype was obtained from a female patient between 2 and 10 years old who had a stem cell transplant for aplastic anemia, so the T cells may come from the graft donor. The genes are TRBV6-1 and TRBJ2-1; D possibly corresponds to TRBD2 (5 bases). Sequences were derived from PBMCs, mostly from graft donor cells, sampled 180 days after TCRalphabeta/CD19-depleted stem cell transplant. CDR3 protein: CASARLIVSYEQFF. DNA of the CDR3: TGTGCCAGCGCGCGACTAATCGTATCATATGAGCAGTTCTTC.